This TCR beta chain appears in the sequencing data of a study of blood T cell repertoires in COVID-19. Study-level information: Acute and convalescent COVID-19 specimens originated in the United States, Italy and Spain. Sample material is recorded as cDNA or gDNA derived from T cells, B-cell-depleted T cells, or PBMCs.

Original processing methods: The authors estimated nucleated cell counts from reference gene primer amplification. Some clones are missing from TCRdb's copy, which holds only in-frame ones; the method was immunoSEQ multiplex PCR. That table is the source of V, J and clone size, and D and trimming were worked out from the DNA. The top ten clones hold around an eighth of a sample with tens of thousands of clones, roughly 80% of them seen once. This CDR3 region has 16 residues. Germline lookup yields CDR1 SGHAT and CDR2 FQNNGV. With V trimmed by 0 bases and J by 6 bases, 6 bases remained unmatched. This receptor was taken from a human donor in a cohort sampled during active COVID-19. The sample comprised peripheral blood. The chain uses TRBV11-2 and TRBJ2-5, with TRBD2 identical over 11 bases. This CDR3 reads CASSLEGLAGGKTQYF. CDR3 nucleotide sequence: TGTGCCAGCAGCTTAGAGGGGCTAGCGGGAGGCAAGACCCAGTACTTC.